This TCR beta chain was recovered during a study of cytomegalovirus exposure and HLA in healthy donors. Researchers ran the PCR with 60 Vbeta and 13 Jbeta primers. Using immunoSEQ multiplex PCR, the repertoire was profiled, and TCRdb retains in-frame clones only, with some absent. The sample records some 140,000 clones, 70% to 80% being singletons. Trimming took 5 bases from V and 7 from J; bases not matched to a gene: 6. Per germline, CDR1 SGHTA and CDR2 FQGTGA. The CDR3 runs 14 residues. The receptor comes from a man aged 30 to 39 in good health and CMV-seropositive. What was sequenced was PBMCs. This rearrangement joins TRBV7-3 to TRBJ2-3; TRBD2 agrees at 10 bases. Written as DNA, the CDR3 is TGTGCCAGCAGCGACGGGACTAGCGAAAATACGCAGTATTTT. This sequence encodes CASSDGTSENTQYF.